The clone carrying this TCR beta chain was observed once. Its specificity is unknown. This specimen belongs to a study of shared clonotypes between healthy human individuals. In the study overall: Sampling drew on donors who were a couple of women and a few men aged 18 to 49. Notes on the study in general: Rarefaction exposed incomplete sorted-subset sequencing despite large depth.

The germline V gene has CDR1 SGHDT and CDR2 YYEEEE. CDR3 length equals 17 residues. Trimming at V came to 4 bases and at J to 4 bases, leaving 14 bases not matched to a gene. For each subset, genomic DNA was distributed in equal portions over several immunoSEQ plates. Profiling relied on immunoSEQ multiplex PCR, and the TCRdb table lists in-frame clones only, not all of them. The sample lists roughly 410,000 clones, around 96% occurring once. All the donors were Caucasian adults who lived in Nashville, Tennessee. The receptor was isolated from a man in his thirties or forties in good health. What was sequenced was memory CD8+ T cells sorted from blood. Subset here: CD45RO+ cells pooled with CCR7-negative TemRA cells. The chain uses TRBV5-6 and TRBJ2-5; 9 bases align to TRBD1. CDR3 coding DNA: TGTGCCAGCAGCCGTAACTACGGCGACAGGGGGATAGAGACCCAGTACTTC. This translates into CASSRNYGDRGIETQYF.